This TCR beta chain was identified in a study of control samples from healthy donors and cancer patients. The V end was cut by 6 bases, the J end by 2 bases, with 11 bases between. The CDR3 is made up of 14 amino acids. Germline loops: CDR1 SNHLY, CDR2 FYNNEI. Measured with immunoSEQ multiplex PCR; TCRdb has only the in-frame clones, and not every one. The profile shows approximately 140,000 clones, 94% of them singletons. This sequence originates from a man in his forties or fifties in good health. The chain combines TRBV2 with TRBJ1-3; D gene uncertain. Sequenced input: blood. CDR3: CASRPREPGNTIYF. CDR3 DNA: TGTGCCAGCAGGCCGAGGGAGCCTGGAAACACCATATATTTT.